The 18 T cell receptor beta chains below all came from one sample that was sequenced in a study of cytomegalovirus exposure and HLA in healthy donors. The PCR used 60 Vbeta and 13 Jbeta primers. Method: immunoSEQ multiplex PCR; TCRdb's copy keeps in-frame clones and lacks some. The sample table sets out approximately 68,000 clones. The sample comprised PBMCs. All receptors derive from a female donor in good health and CMV-seropositive.

The V and J genes are TRBV29-1 and TRBJ2-1; no firm D call. Between the trimmed V and J ends, which lost 0 bases and 13 bases, there was a span of 13 bases. The CDR3 runs to 12 residues. Germline-derived CDR1 and CDR2 are SQVTM and ANQGSEA. This CDR3 is CSVEDPGYPQFF. The CDR3 bases are TGCAGCGTTGAAGATCCCGGGTATCCCCAGTTCTTC.

The chain links TRBV7-2 to TRBJ2-3; 9 bases line up with TRBD1. Germline CDR1 reads SGHTA; CDR2 reads FQGNSA. Germline trimming cut 3 bases from V and 6 bases from J; bases unmatched to any gene: 4. The CDR3 is made up of 14 amino acids. The CDR3 sequence is CASSFGQGSDTQYF. CDR3 bases: TGTGCCAGCAGCTTTGGACAGGGGTCGGATACGCAGTATTTT.

The chain links TRBV28 to TRBJ2-7; D perhaps matches TRBD2 (5 bases). Germline V lookup: CDR1 MDHEN, CDR2 SYDVKM. V was clipped by 6 bases and J by 3 bases, with 21 bases between them. This CDR3 contains 16 residues. The CDR3 here is CASRGVGWQPSYEQYF. CDR3 nucleotides: TGTGCCAGCAGGGGAGTAGGGTGGCAGCCTAGCTACGAGCAGTACTTC.

The chain is built from TRBV27 and TRBJ1-1; tentatively, D is TRBD1 (6 bases). The V and J ends lost 0 bases and 6 bases respectively, with 20 bases between them. The CDR3 totals 17 residues. Germline V gives CDR1 MNHEY, CDR2 SMNVEV (reference sequence). CDR3 protein: CASSLSVPISRTAEAFF. CDR3 sequence (DNA): TGTGCCAGCAGTTTATCGGTCCCTATCAGTCGGACAGCTGAAGCTTTCTTT.

The chain joins TRBV6-6 to TRBJ2-5; 10 positions agree with TRBD2. CDR1 is MNHNY, CDR2 SVGAGI, per germline (reference sequence). The CDR3 totals 15 residues. The V segment lost 5 bases and the J segment 3 bases; nucleotides outside the gene matches: 6. The CDR3 reads CASSATSGDKETQYF. CDR3 in DNA: TGTGCCAGCAGTGCAACTAGCGGGGACAAAGAGACCCAGTACTTC.

The chain has TRBV30 and TRBJ2-7; the D is unclear. CDR1 is GTSNPN, CDR2 SVGIG, per germline (reference sequence). The V end was cut by 3 bases, the J end by 2 bases, with 14 bases between. This CDR3 region has 14 residues. Here the CDR3 DNA reads TGTGCCTGGAGGGCTATAGCTGAGCCCTACGAGCAGTACTTC. Translated: CAWRAIAEPYEQYF. The full variable domain, completed using reference TRBV30 and TRBJ2-7, is SQTIHQWPATLVQPVGSPLSLECTVEGTSNPNLYWYRQAAGRGLQLLFYSVGIGQISSEVPQNLSASRPQDRQFILSSKKLLLSDSGFYLCAWRAIAEPYEQYFGPGTRLTVT.

The V call is TRBV7-9, the J call TRBJ2-2; TRBD2 might be the D (5 bases). Germline values: CDR1 SEHNR, CDR2 FQNEAQ (reference sequence). The CDR3 spans 16 residues. V was pared by 2 bases and J by 1 base, with 11 bases between. Here the CDR3 DNA reads TGTGCCAGCAGCTTATCTCCTAGCCAGAACACCGGGGAGCTGTTTTTT. The encoded protein is CASSLSPSQNTGELFF.

The chain combines TRBV28 with TRBJ1-2, with D perhaps matching TRBD1 (6 bases). Per the germline V gene, CDR1 is MDHEN and CDR2 is SYDVKM. Trimming pared 6 bases from V and 1 base from J, leaving 12 bases between. The CDR3 is 14 amino acids. CDR3 nucleotide sequence: TGTGCCAGCAGGCAGGGGTCCTATAACTATGGCTACACCTTC. Translation gives CASRQGSYNYGYTF.

The J gene is TRBJ2-3, the V gene TRBV27, with D possibly matching TRBD2 (6 bases). Between the trimmed V and J ends, which lost 1 base and 0 bases, there was a span of 11 bases. CDR1 and CDR2 (germline): MNHEY, SMNVEV (reference sequence). The length of the CDR3 is 16 residues. The CDR3 loop reads CASSLWGRRSTDTQYF. The CDR3 DNA sequence: TGTGCCAGCAGTTTATGGGGGAGGCGTAGCACAGATACGCAGTATTTT.

The V gene is TRBV19, the J gene TRBJ2-3; D gene ambiguous. V shed 3 bases and J shed 0 bases, with 10 bases lying between them. CDR3 size: 15 residues. Germline V lookup: CDR1 LNHDA, CDR2 SQIVND (reference sequence). CDR3 DNA sequence: TGTGCCAGTAGTATGGCTGCCCCTAGCACAGATACGCAGTATTTT. Encoded protein: CASSMAAPSTDTQYF.

CDR3 coding DNA: TGTGCCAGCTCACCAAACTCCCCGGGGGATTCACCCCTCCACTTT. Amino acids: CASSPNSPGDSPLHF. The chain links TRBV18 to TRBJ1-6; D is possibly TRBD1 (5 bases). This CDR3 region has 15 residues. The V gene lost 2 bases and the J gene lost 8 bases, with 13 bases spanning the gap. Per germline, CDR1 KGHSH and CDR2 LQKENI.

The chain has TRBV4-2 and TRBJ2-7; 12 bases map to TRBD2. The CDR3 runs to 17 residues. J gave up 6 bases and V 3 bases, and 12 bases lay outside the gene matches. Germline V gene lookup returns CDR1 LGHNA and CDR2 YNFKEQ. The CDR3 here is CASSQSLAGGPFGEQYF. The CDR3 region has the DNA TGTGCCAGCAGCCAGTCCCTAGCGGGAGGGCCTTTTGGCGAGCAGTACTTC.

The chain joins TRBV18 to TRBJ2-5; weak D call: TRBD2 (6 bases). The germline V gene has CDR1 KGHSH and CDR2 LQKENI. V was clipped by 3 bases and J by 5 bases, with 7 bases between them. The CDR3 length is 12 residues. CDR3 sequence reads: CASSPAGETQYF. The CDR3 DNA sequence: TGTGCCAGCTCACCGGCGGGGGAGACCCAGTACTTC.

This clone shows up as medium-sized by frequency. The chain joins TRBV4-3 to TRBJ2-2; D perhaps matches TRBD1 (6 bases). CDR1 and CDR2 (germline): LGHNA, YSLEER. V gave up 0 bases and J gave up 6 bases, with 11 bases separating them. The CDR3 contains 15 residues. The CDR3 loop reads CASSQESGEPGELFF. DNA of the CDR3: TGCGCCAGCAGCCAAGAGTCAGGGGAGCCCGGGGAGCTGTTTTTT.

The gene calls are TRBV7-8 and TRBJ2-7; 7 positions agree with TRBD1. Germline-derived CDR1 and CDR2 are SGHVS and FQNEAQ. The trim removed 5 bases at V and 3 bases at J, leaving 7 bases unmatched. CDR3 length equals 14 residues. CDR3 nucleotide sequence: TGTGCCAGCAGCAGGACAGGACTCAGCTACGAGCAGTACTTC. Translation gives CASSRTGLSYEQYF.

The J gene is TRBJ1-1, the V gene TRBV29-1; D unresolved. Trimming shortened V by 5 bases and J by 1 base, and 17 bases separated the two germline ends. Germline V gene lookup returns CDR1 SQVTM and CDR2 ANQGSEA. The CDR3 has 15 amino acids. CDR3 nucleotides: TGCAGCGTTTCCCCCGGAGGATGGGGGAACACTGAAGCTTTCTTT. This encodes CSVSPGGWGNTEAFF.

The V and J genes are TRBV20-1 and TRBJ2-3, with D perhaps TRBD2 (7 bases). The CDR3 has 11 residues. In germline, CDR1 is DFQATT, CDR2 SNEGSKA (reference sequence). Trimming left V 7 bases short and J 13 bases short, with 18 bases between. The CDR3: CSVWGGARKYF. The CDR3 DNA follows: TGCAGTGTCTGGGGGGGGGCTCGTAAGTATTTT.

The gene calls are TRBV7-9 and TRBJ2-3; D not certain. The ends were cut back, 5 bases at V and 4 bases at J, with 7 bases in the middle. Germline CDR1 SEHNR, CDR2 FQNEAQ (reference sequence). The CDR3 spans 12 residues. For the CDR3, the DNA is TGTGCCAGCAGCAATCTAGCAGATACGCAGTATTTT. This codes for CASSNLADTQYF.